These T cell receptor beta chains were read from a single sample in a study of T cells in localized non-small cell lung cancer. Here immunoSEQ multiplex PCR was the method, and the copy in TCRdb shows in-frame clones only, minus some. The table records about 34,000 clones, around nine tenths of them present only once. The input for sequencing was peripheral blood, taken before any cancer treatment. The receptors shown here come from a woman aged 40 to 75 with stage I lung adenocarcinoma. The CDR3 runs from the conserved cysteine through the conserved F or W. The order of the fields is clone size, D gene, J gene, V gene, CDR3 DNA, CDR3 protein. The D gene is left open where the match is weak. Not all rows give a size; the values are once, few, many and, for expanded clones, a class.

abundance: once; d_gene: TRBD1; j_gene: TRBJ2-3; v_gene: TRBV10-3; CDR3nt: TGTGCCATCAGGCCCGGGACAGGGGTGGATACGCAGTATTTT; CDR3aa: CAIRPGTGVDTQYF
abundance: NA; d_gene: NA; j_gene: TRBJ2-7; v_gene: TRBV7-6; CDR3nt: TGTGCCAGCAGCTTAGGTACGGGGTACGAGCAGTACTTC; CDR3aa: CASSLGTGYEQYF
abundance: NA; d_gene: NA; j_gene: TRBJ2-7; v_gene: TRBV7-2; CDR3nt: TGTGCCAGCAGCTTAGGGTACTCCTACGAGCAGTACTTC; CDR3aa: CASSLGYSYEQYF
abundance: NA; d_gene: NA; j_gene: TRBJ1-1; v_gene: TRBV7-3; CDR3nt: TGTGCCAGCAGCTTATTCATGGGGCGAGAAGCTTTCTTT; CDR3aa: CASSLFMGREAFF
abundance: NA; d_gene: TRBD1; j_gene: TRBJ1-4; v_gene: TRBV19; CDR3nt: TGTGCCAGTAGAAAACGGGCCACAGGGGCCCCAGAACAGGCTAATGAAAAACTGTTTTTT; CDR3aa: CASRKRATGAPEQANEKLFF
abundance: NA; d_gene: TRBD1; j_gene: TRBJ2-3; v_gene: TRBV5-6; CDR3nt: TGTGCCAGCAGCCACTGGACAGGGGGCAATTCAGATACGCAGTATTTT; CDR3aa: CASSHWTGGNSDTQYF
abundance: NA; d_gene: NA; j_gene: TRBJ1-2; v_gene: TRBV7-9; CDR3nt: TGTGCCAGCAGAAGGGCGTCAAACTATGGCTACACCTTC; CDR3aa: CASRRASNYGYTF
abundance: NA; d_gene: NA; j_gene: TRBJ2-3; v_gene: TRBV27; CDR3nt: TGTGCCAGCAGTTTCGGGATTCCCACAGATACGCAGTATTTT; CDR3aa: CASSFGIPTDTQYF
abundance: NA; d_gene: TRBD2; j_gene: TRBJ2-1; v_gene: TRBV7-3; CDR3nt: TGTGCCAGCAGCTCCATGACTAGCGGGGGGTCCTACGATGAGCAGTTCTTC; CDR3aa: CASSSMTSGGSYDEQFF
abundance: once; d_gene: NA; j_gene: TRBJ1-2; v_gene: TRBV4-3; CDR3nt: TGCGCCAGCAGCCAGAGGACACCACCTATGTCGGGCTACACCTTC; CDR3aa: CASSQRTPPMSGYTF
abundance: once; d_gene: TRBD1; j_gene: TRBJ2-7; v_gene: TRBV15; CDR3nt: TGTGCCACCAGCAGAGGACAGGGACGACAGTACTTC; CDR3aa: CATSRGQGRQYF
abundance: NA; d_gene: NA; j_gene: TRBJ2-7; v_gene: TRBV9; CDR3nt: TGTGCCAGCAGCGTAGGTACAGCAGTCTCCTACGAGCAGTACTTC; CDR3aa: CASSVGTAVSYEQYF
abundance: once; d_gene: NA; j_gene: TRBJ2-4; v_gene: TRBV4-1; CDR3nt: TGCGCCAGCAGCCAAGATACGACCCCAAGGTGGGAAAACATTCAGTACTTC; CDR3aa: CASSQDTTPRWENIQYF
abundance: NA; d_gene: NA; j_gene: TRBJ2-7; v_gene: TRBV7-2; CDR3nt: TGTGCCAGCAGCCCCCGGCCCGGCGAGCAGTACTTC; CDR3aa: CASSPRPGEQYF
abundance: NA; d_gene: NA; j_gene: TRBJ1-1; v_gene: TRBV6-5; CDR3nt: TGTGCCAGCAGTTACTCGATGCCGGTGAACACTGAAGCTTTCTTT; CDR3aa: CASSYSMPVNTEAFF
abundance: NA; d_gene: NA; j_gene: TRBJ1-4; v_gene: TRBV2; CDR3nt: TGTGCCAGCAGTGTCTCCAGGGGAAACGAAAAACTGTTTTTT; CDR3aa: CASSVSRGNEKLFF
abundance: NA; d_gene: NA; j_gene: TRBJ1-1; v_gene: TRBV6-1; CDR3nt: TGTGCCAGCCAGGCAGGGGACACTGAAGCTTTCTTT; CDR3aa: CASQAGDTEAFF
abundance: NA; d_gene: NA; j_gene: TRBJ1-2; v_gene: TRBV9; CDR3nt: TGTGCCAGCAGCGTAGGTGAGGTAGGGTATGGCTACACCTTC; CDR3aa: CASSVGEVGYGYTF
abundance: NA; d_gene: TRBD1; j_gene: TRBJ1-5; v_gene: TRBV6-4; CDR3nt: TGTGCCAGCAGTCTGGGACCACCACAGGGGGCAGGTCAGCCCCAGCATTTT; CDR3aa: CASSLGPPQGAGQPQHF
abundance: NA; d_gene: NA; j_gene: TRBJ2-7; v_gene: TRBV27; CDR3nt: TGTGCCAGCAGTTTACCGGACAGCCACTACGAGCAGTACTTC; CDR3aa: CASSLPDSHYEQYF
abundance: NA; d_gene: TRBD2; j_gene: TRBJ2-3; v_gene: TRBV29-1; CDR3nt: TGCAGCGTTGTCGGGGGGATCACAGATACGCAGTATTTT; CDR3aa: CSVVGGITDTQYF
abundance: NA; d_gene: NA; j_gene: TRBJ1-1; v_gene: TRBV10-3; CDR3nt: TGTGCCATCCGTCAAGACATGAACACTGAAGCTTTCTTT; CDR3aa: CAIRQDMNTEAFF
abundance: NA; d_gene: TRBD2; j_gene: TRBJ2-3; v_gene: TRBV4-2; CDR3nt: TGTGCCAGCAGCCAAGGAAGTAGCGGGGGGCTTTTCACAGATACGCAGTATTTT; CDR3aa: CASSQGSSGGLFTDTQYF
abundance: NA; d_gene: NA; j_gene: TRBJ1-1; v_gene: TRBV11-1; CDR3nt: TGTGCCAGCAGCGCCCGTAGACGGACGAACACTGAAGCTTTCTTT; CDR3aa: CASSARRRTNTEAFF
abundance: NA; d_gene: TRBD2; j_gene: TRBJ2-7; v_gene: TRBV6-6; CDR3nt: TGTGCCAGTAAAGGAGCGGGGACCCTTCCGAGGCAGTACTTC; CDR3aa: CASKGAGTLPRQYF
abundance: NA; d_gene: NA; j_gene: TRBJ2-5; v_gene: TRBV7-9; CDR3nt: TGTGCCAGCTCCTCCCAGCGGACCATATCTAGCGTCGGTGAGACCCAGTACTTC; CDR3aa: CASSSQRTISSVGETQYF
abundance: few; d_gene: NA; j_gene: TRBJ2-7; v_gene: TRBV11-2; CDR3nt: TGTGCCAGCAGCTTCCAATTGACCGAGCAGTACTTC; CDR3aa: CASSFQLTEQYF
abundance: NA; d_gene: NA; j_gene: TRBJ1-4; v_gene: TRBV7-9; CDR3nt: TGTGCCAGCACCGGACGGGCAACTAATGAAAAACTGTTTTTT; CDR3aa: CASTGRATNEKLFF
abundance: NA; d_gene: TRBD1; j_gene: TRBJ1-2; v_gene: TRBV7-9; CDR3nt: TGTGCCAGCAGCACCCGTCTCGGGACAGCTAACTATGGCTACACCTTC; CDR3aa: CASSTRLGTANYGYTF
abundance: NA; d_gene: NA; j_gene: TRBJ2-2; v_gene: TRBV18; CDR3nt: TGTGCCAGCTCACCCGCCGGGGCGCAGACCGGGGAGCTGTTTTTT; CDR3aa: CASSPAGAQTGELFF
abundance: NA; d_gene: NA; j_gene: TRBJ1-3; v_gene: TRBV7-2; CDR3nt: TGTGCCAGCAGCTTAGGGTTGGGATTCGGAAACACCATATATTTT; CDR3aa: CASSLGLGFGNTIYF
abundance: once; d_gene: NA; j_gene: TRBJ2-1; v_gene: TRBV5-1; CDR3nt: TGCGCCAGCAGCGTCTTAGGGAATGAGCAGTTCTTC; CDR3aa: CASSVLGNEQFF
abundance: NA; d_gene: TRBD2; j_gene: TRBJ2-5; v_gene: TRBV11-2; CDR3nt: TGTGCCAGCAGCTTGGTCCTCCGCGGGGGACCCGAGGTGACCCAGTACTTC; CDR3aa: CASSLVLRGGPEVTQYF
abundance: NA; d_gene: TRBD2; j_gene: TRBJ2-1; v_gene: TRBV7-9; CDR3nt: TGTGCCAGCAGCTTAACACCGGGGACTAGCCCCTACAATGAGCAGTTCTTC; CDR3aa: CASSLTPGTSPYNEQFF
abundance: once; d_gene: NA; j_gene: TRBJ2-7; v_gene: TRBV21-1; CDR3nt: TGTGCCAGCAGCAAAAGGGGTCCGTGGGGGGGGGTTCCCATCCACGAGCAGTACTTC; CDR3aa: CASSKRGPWGGVPIHEQYF
abundance: NA; d_gene: TRBD1; j_gene: TRBJ1-4; v_gene: TRBV19; CDR3nt: TGTGCCAGTAGTACAGGGGGAAGGGGTGAAAAACTGTTTTTT; CDR3aa: CASSTGGRGEKLFF
abundance: NA; d_gene: NA; j_gene: TRBJ2-5; v_gene: TRBV13; CDR3nt: TGTGCCAGCAGCTTTGGCAGGGGGGACCAAGAGACCCAGTACTTC; CDR3aa: CASSFGRGDQETQYF
abundance: NA; d_gene: TRBD2; j_gene: TRBJ2-4; v_gene: TRBV5-4; CDR3nt: TGTGCCAGCAGCTTGGATCTCGGGGGGGCCAAAAACATTCAGTACTTC; CDR3aa: CASSLDLGGAKNIQYF
abundance: few; d_gene: NA; j_gene: TRBJ1-1; v_gene: TRBV19; CDR3nt: TGTGCCAGTAGTATGCTGGAACCTGGCACTGAAGCTTTCTTT; CDR3aa: CASSMLEPGTEAFF
abundance: NA; d_gene: NA; j_gene: TRBJ1-1; v_gene: TRBV6-4; CDR3nt: TGTGCCAGCAGTGACTCGGCAGGACAAACCGAAGTTAATGAAGCTTTCTTT; CDR3aa: CASSDSAGQTEVNEAFF
abundance: NA; d_gene: NA; j_gene: TRBJ2-7; v_gene: TRBV6-6; CDR3nt: TGTGCCAGCAGTTACGCATCGGGACCCTCCTACGAGCAGTACTTC; CDR3aa: CASSYASGPSYEQYF
abundance: once; d_gene: NA; j_gene: TRBJ2-5; v_gene: TRBV25-1; CDR3nt: TGTGCCAGCAGTGCCGCAGGGTACCAAGAGACCCAGTACTTC; CDR3aa: CASSAAGYQETQYF
abundance: NA; d_gene: TRBD2; j_gene: TRBJ2-3; v_gene: TRBV7-2; CDR3nt: TGTGCCAGCAGCTTGGTAGCGGGGGGGCGGGGAGATACGCAGTATTTT; CDR3aa: CASSLVAGGRGDTQYF
abundance: NA; d_gene: NA; j_gene: TRBJ1-1; v_gene: TRBV19; CDR3nt: TGTGCCAGTAGTATATCCCCCCGGCGGGCGAACACTGAAGCTTTCTTT; CDR3aa: CASSISPRRANTEAFF
abundance: NA; d_gene: TRBD1; j_gene: TRBJ2-7; v_gene: TRBV10-3; CDR3nt: TGTGCCATCAGGACAGGGTCCGACGAGCAGTACTTC; CDR3aa: CAIRTGSDEQYF
abundance: NA; d_gene: NA; j_gene: TRBJ2-2; v_gene: TRBV19; CDR3nt: TGTGCCAGCTTTCGGGAATTACCCTACACCGGGGAGCTGTTTTTT; CDR3aa: CASFRELPYTGELFF
abundance: NA; d_gene: NA; j_gene: TRBJ2-5; v_gene: TRBV7-9; CDR3nt: TGTGCCAGCAGCTTAGCGCGTGGGGGTGGGACCCAGTACTTC; CDR3aa: CASSLARGGGTQYF
abundance: NA; d_gene: NA; j_gene: TRBJ2-3; v_gene: TRBV9; CDR3nt: TGTGCCAGCAGCCCCAACACAGATACGCAGTATTTT; CDR3aa: CASSPNTDTQYF
abundance: NA; d_gene: TRBD2; j_gene: TRBJ2-5; v_gene: TRBV7-9; CDR3nt: TGTGCCAGCAGCTTACCCAGGACTAGCGGGGGCAGGGAGACCCAGTACTTC; CDR3aa: CASSLPRTSGGRETQYF
abundance: NA; d_gene: NA; j_gene: TRBJ2-1; v_gene: TRBV29-1; CDR3nt: TGCAGCGTTGAAGCGGCGTCCAATGAGCAGTTCTTC; CDR3aa: CSVEAASNEQFF
abundance: NA; d_gene: TRBD1; j_gene: TRBJ2-5; v_gene: TRBV4-3; CDR3nt: TGCGCCAGCAGCCAAGGGTACAGGGGCCTCGGGGTGACCCAGTACTTC; CDR3aa: CASSQGYRGLGVTQYF
abundance: NA; d_gene: NA; j_gene: TRBJ2-5; v_gene: TRBV27; CDR3nt: TGTGCCAGCAGTTTATCACAGGGGAGGAAGACCCAGTACTTC; CDR3aa: CASSLSQGRKTQYF
abundance: NA; d_gene: TRBD1; j_gene: TRBJ1-4; v_gene: TRBV7-9; CDR3nt: TGTGCCAGCAGCTTAGTGGGACAGGGGGCGAGAGGTGAAAAACTGTTTTTT; CDR3aa: CASSLVGQGARGEKLFF
abundance: NA; d_gene: TRBD2; j_gene: TRBJ2-1; v_gene: TRBV27; CDR3nt: TGTGCCAGCAGCCCCGGGACTAGCGGGGGGAATGAGCAGTTCTTC; CDR3aa: CASSPGTSGGNEQFF
abundance: NA; d_gene: TRBD2; j_gene: TRBJ2-5; v_gene: TRBV11-3; CDR3nt: TGTGCCAGTGGTAAGGCCAGCGGGGTCCAAGAGACCCAGTACTTC; CDR3aa: CASGKASGVQETQYF